This TCR beta chain comes out of a study of T cells in Graves' hyperthyroidism and ophthalmopathy. Reasons for excluding patients were uncontrolled infection, other autoimmune disease, pregnancy or lactation. Germline CDR1 SQVTM, CDR2 ANQGSEA. The CDR3 runs to 13 residues. Germline trimming cut 7 bases from V and 0 bases from J; bases unmatched to any gene: 6. TCR beta CDR3 sequences were amplified from RNA transcripts. Initially, a first-round RT-PCR of the TCR CDR3 employed the HTBI primer set. One entry per CDR3 protein, called by TCRdb with MiXCR from the multiplex PCR reads. The table includes some 300,000 distinct CDR3 sequences, approximately 18% detected once.

Material for sequencing was blood. V is TRBV29-1 and J is TRBJ2-7; 7 bases align to TRBD1. The clonotype originates from a man aged 45-65 years with Graves' ophthalmopathy. The DNA of the CDR3 is TGCAGCGCAGGGACAGCCCGCTCCTACGAGCAGTACTTC. Encoded protein: CSAGTARSYEQYF.